Included here is one T cell receptor (beta chain) sequence, with context. The antigen remains unidentified. The CDR3 is made up of 15 amino acids. V lost 9 bases, J lost 3 bases, and 14 bases stayed unmatched. Germline values: CDR1 LNHDA, CDR2 SQIVND (reference sequence). The data stem from a study of T cell responses to AZD1222 COVID-19 vaccine. Study-level findings and limits: Only a handful of AZD1222 recipients were seropositive at baseline. Increased Spike-specific TCR breadth and depth were observed after two AZD1222 doses. Spike-wide vaccine-associated CD4 TCRs dominated at 160-218 and 743-854.

Libraries were prepared by immunoSEQ multiplex PCR; TCRdb keeps only in-frame clonotypes and omits some of them. The data show fewer than 150,000 clones, 85% to 90% seen once. The sample was peripheral blood, taken on day 0 of AZD1222 vaccination. V is TRBV19 and J is TRBJ2-7, with 7 nucleotides matching TRBD2. This receptor was taken from an adult in good health. CDR3 in amino acids: CASKLASGPDYEQYF. The DNA for the CDR3 is TGTGCCAGCAAACTAGCGTCGGGCCCCGACTACGAGCAGTACTTC.